The 19 T cell receptor beta chains reported below all come from one sample, sequenced in a study of blood T cell repertoires in COVID-19. Profiled with immunoSEQ multiplex PCR; TCRdb holds only in-frame clones, not every one. The profile shows 90,000 to 120,000 clones, around four fifths of them singletons. The sample comprised peripheral blood. The receptors stem from a woman in her 70s with acute or convalescent COVID-19.

This chain joins TRBV4-1 and TRBJ1-2; TRBD1 aligns across 7 bases. Germline V gene lookup returns CDR1 MGHRA and CDR2 YSYEKL. This CDR3 is 14 amino acids long. The V and J ends lost 0 bases and 8 bases, in that order; junction bases with no gene match: 6. Written as DNA, the CDR3 is TGCGCCAGCAGCCAAGAGGGCAGGGGGAACGGCTACACCTTC. This codes for CASSQEGRGNGYTF.

CDR3 sequence: CASSFQTSGRSYEQYF. In DNA, the CDR3 is TGTGCCAGCAGTTTCCAGACTAGCGGGAGGTCCTACGAGCAGTACTTC. V usage is TRBV27 and J usage is TRBJ2-7; 13 bases are shared with TRBD2. J was trimmed by 1 base and V by 3 bases; bases with no gene match: 3. This CDR3 region has 16 residues. Per germline, CDR1 MNHEY and CDR2 SMNVEV (reference sequence).

CDR3 nucleotides: TGTGCCAGCAGCTACAGGGTCGGCTACACCTTC. Its protein product is CASSYRVGYTF. The chain links TRBV7-2 to TRBJ1-2; D is possibly TRBD1 (6 bases). The CDR3 runs 11 residues. The V end lost 4 bases, the J end lost 8 bases, and 8 bases lay between the germline ends. Germline assignment: CDR1 SGHTA and CDR2 FQGNSA.

The chain couples TRBV5-1 to TRBJ1-6; 8 bases line up with TRBD1. Trimming removed 5 bases from V and 14 bases from J; junction bases left unmatched: 15. Germline CDR1 and CDR2: SGHRS and YFSETQ. The CDR3 contains 15 residues. CDR3 loop: CASRAGQGPPETLHF. The CDR3, as DNA: TGCGCCAGCAGGGCTGGACAGGGACCGCCAGAAACCCTCCACTTT. Full variable domain (missing parts from reference TRBV5-1 and TRBJ1-6): KAGVTQTPRYLIKTRGQQVTLSCSPISGHRSVSWYQQTPGQGLQFLFEYFSETQRNKGNFPGRFSGRQFSNSRSEMNVSTLELGDSALYLCASRAGQGPPETLHFGNGTRLTVT.

CDR3 protein: CATSTSSGNTIYF. CDR3 in DNA: TGTGCCACCAGTACCAGCTCTGGAAACACCATATATTTT. V gene TRBV24-1 combines with J gene TRBJ1-3; D is undetermined. Trimming stripped 6 bases from V and 0 bases from J, with 5 bases between. This CDR3 region has 13 residues. The germline CDR1 and CDR2 sequences are KGHDR and SFDVKD.

This sequence joins TRBV11-1 and TRBJ1-1, with no clear D. In germline, CDR1 is SGHAT, CDR2 FQDESV (reference sequence). The CDR3 sequence is 13 residues long. Trimming stripped 3 bases from V and 1 base from J, with 6 bases between. The CDR3 reads CASSFQKNTEAFF. CDR3 coding DNA: TGTGCCAGCAGCTTTCAAAAGAACACTGAAGCTTTCTTT.

The J gene is TRBJ2-5, the V gene TRBV29-1, with 10 bases aligning to TRBD2. This CDR3 is built from 15 residues. The V and J ends lost 7 bases and 2 bases, in that order; junction bases with no gene match: 10. The germline CDR1 and CDR2 sequences are SQVTM and ANQGSEA. The DNA of the CDR3 is TGCAGCGCCGCCCGCGGGACTAGCGTTCAAGAGACCCAGTACTTC. Translating it yields CSAARGTSVQETQYF.

The rearrangement uses TRBV6-6 and TRBJ2-7, with D unclear. The CDR3 contains 12 residues. Germline CDR1 is MNHNY and CDR2 is SVGAGI (reference sequence). The V gene lost 7 bases and the J gene lost 1 base, with 8 bases spanning the gap. In nucleotides, the CDR3 is TGTGCCAGCACCCCAAATTCCTACGAGCAGTACTTC. Its translation: CASTPNSYEQYF.

The chain employs TRBV2 and TRBJ2-7, with D possibly matching TRBD2 (6 bases). V was clipped by 6 bases and J by 4 bases, with 16 bases between them. The CDR3 is 14 residues long. Germline values: CDR1 SNHLY, CDR2 FYNNEI. The CDR3 DNA is TGTGCCAGCAGGGGACTCCCATCTGGGTACGAGCAGTACTTC. Translation gives CASRGLPSGYEQYF.

The gene calls are TRBV30 and TRBJ1-2; the D gene is possibly TRBD1 (6 bases). The germline V and J ends were trimmed by 5 bases and 5 bases, with 9 bases remaining between them. The CDR3 consists of 11 residues. Germline V gene data show CDR1 as GTSNPN and CDR2 as SVGIG (reference sequence). In DNA form, the CDR3 reads TGTGCCTGGCGACAGGAGTATGGCTACACCTTC. Translation gives CAWRQEYGYTF.

The chain recombines TRBV7-3 with TRBJ2-5; tentative D call: TRBD1 (5 bases). V was cut by 5 bases and J by 2 bases, with 9 bases left in between. The CDR3 is 13 residues long. Germline V lookup: CDR1 SGHTA, CDR2 FQGTGA. CDR3 sequence reads: CASSAGLQETQYF. In DNA form, the CDR3 reads TGTGCCAGCAGCGCAGGGTTGCAAGAGACCCAGTACTTC.

The chain is built from TRBV19 and TRBJ2-1, with 9 bases aligning to TRBD1. The CDR3 is made up of 15 amino acids. CDR1 is LNHDA, CDR2 SQIVND, per germline (reference sequence). Germline trimming cut 5 bases from V and 5 bases from J; bases unmatched to any gene: 7. CDR3 nucleotides: TGTGCCAGTAGTCGGAGGGGACAGGGTGACAATGAGCAGTTCTTC. Its protein is CASSRRGQGDNEQFF.

This sequence joins TRBV30 and TRBJ2-7; 10 bases agree with TRBD2. Germline CDR1 is GTSNPN and CDR2 is SVGIG (reference sequence). V was clipped by 5 bases and J by 5 bases; unmatched bases: 9. This CDR3 comprises 14 residues. The CDR3 bases are TGTGCCTGGGCTCGAGCGGGAGGGCCCGACGAGCAGTACTTC. Translating gives CAWARAGGPDEQYF.

The chain links TRBV5-5 to TRBJ2-3; the match to TRBD2 covers 7 bases. The V and J ends lost 0 bases and 3 bases, in that order; junction bases with no gene match: 7. The CDR3 loop spans 16 amino acids. Germline values: CDR1 SGHKS, CDR2 YYEKEE (reference sequence). The CDR3 DNA reads TGTGCCAGCAGCTTGGTAGGCGGGAGTGTGACAGATACGCAGTATTTT. Translated: CASSLVGGSVTDTQYF.

The table lists this clone with a few counts. This rearrangement joins TRBV11-2 to TRBJ1-1; D remains unclear. This CDR3 spans 15 amino acids. The germline CDR1 and CDR2 sequences are SGHAT and FQNNGV. Trimming stripped 7 bases from V and 0 bases from J, with 15 bases between. DNA for the CDR3: TGTGCCAGCAAGCCGGCGGCGGTTATGAACACTGAAGCTTTCTTT. Protein sequence: CASKPAAVMNTEAFF.

The V call is TRBV10-3, the J call TRBJ1-2; D uncertain. Germline loops: CDR1 ENHRY, CDR2 SYGVKD. The ends were cut back, 6 bases at V and 6 bases at J, with 17 bases in the middle. The CDR3 loop spans 14 amino acids. This CDR3 reads CAIRPTGVLDGYTF. DNA of the CDR3: TGTGCCATCAGACCCACCGGGGTGTTGGATGGCTACACCTTC.

The genes are TRBV19 and TRBJ1-6; 11 positions agree with TRBD1. The CDR3 has 16 residues. Trimming took 7 bases from V and 5 from J; bases not matched to a gene: 7. Germline-derived CDR1 and CDR2 are LNHDA and SQIVND (reference sequence). The DNA for the CDR3 is TGTGCCAGTATGGACAGGGGGCGAGGAAATAATTCACCCCTCCACTTT. The encoded protein is CASMDRGRGNNSPLHF.

J is TRBJ1-1 and V is TRBV7-9; TRBD1 is a possible D gene (5 bases). CDR3 length: 15 amino acids. Germline CDR1 SEHNR, CDR2 FQNEAQ (reference sequence). V was cut by 5 bases and J by 1 base, with 14 bases left in between. CDR3 in DNA: TGTGCCAGCAGCCACGAAGTTACAGGGAACACTGAAGCTTTCTTT. Translated, it gives CASSHEVTGNTEAFF.

V usage is TRBV5-6 and J usage is TRBJ2-7, with unresolved D. With 0 bases removed from V and 6 bases from J, the gap between germline ends came to 10 bases. Per the germline V gene, CDR1 is SGHDT and CDR2 is YYEEEE. This CDR3 spans 13 amino acids. CDR3 sequence (DNA): TGTGCCAGCAGCTTGGGACTTCACCTCGAGCAGTACGTC. This translates into CASSLGLHLEQYV.